The sample holds many counts of the clone carrying this TCR beta chain. Its specificity is unknown. This sample was included in a study of T-cell memory formation after mild COVID-19. Whole-study context: TCR clusters mostly belonged to single donors. Overall study findings and caveats: Some responding clones appeared in pre-infection memory, suggesting cross-reactive memory joined. The second-wave clones peaking on day 37 were not confirmed as SARS-CoV-2-specific. CD4/CD8 balance held among clones contracting day 15 to 85, and later expanders leaned CD4+.

The CDR3 loop spans 15 amino acids. The V gene lost 7 bases and the J gene lost 3 bases, with 17 bases spanning the gap. Germline V gene sequence: CDR1 MNHEY, CDR2 SVGAGI. TCRdb recomputed calls from the 5' RACE reads with MiXCR, one row per CDR3 protein. The sample records 95,000 to 120,000 distinct CDR3 sequences, about a sixth being singletons. Sample: PBMCs or a T cell subset sorted from them (not recorded which). The V call is TRBV6-5, the J call TRBJ2-3; D could derive from TRBD1 or TRBD2 (6 bases each). The sequence was obtained from a man in his late teens or twenties who had mild COVID-19 (a few samples of this study predate the infection). Cell type and time point are not known. CDR3 sequence: CASNPGGGGTDTQYF. As DNA, the CDR3 is TGTGCCAGCAACCCCGGCGGAGGGGGGACAGATACGCAGTATTTT.